The 32 T cell receptor beta chains listed next were all sequenced from one sample in a study of T cells expressing NK-cell markers. Following a re-call of the 5' RACE reads, TCRdb has one entry per CDR3 protein and lacks DNA. The specimen's table records over 350,000 distinct CDR3 sequences. Sequenced input: blood T cells: a sorted CD56 or NKG2C T cell subset, CD4+ or CD8+ T cells, or bulk PBMC T cells (not recorded which). The receptors come from a woman between 45 and 60 years old in good health.

CDR3 sequence: CASSPHRGWGNEQFF. The rearrangement uses TRBV7-9 and TRBJ2-1; TCRdb's D gene call, TRBD1, goes unchecked for lack of DNA. The germline V gene has CDR1 SEHNR and CDR2 FQNEAQ (reference sequence). The CDR3 spans 15 residues.

The chain combines TRBV5-1 with TRBJ2-3; checking the TCRdb D call of TRBD2 is not possible without DNA. CDR1 is SGHRS and CDR2 is YFSETQ in the germline V gene. This CDR3 is built from 16 residues. CDR3 in amino acids: CASSQQWTRSTDTQYF.

V usage is TRBV2 and J usage is TRBJ2-5; TCRdb calls TRBD1, which cannot be checked without DNA. This CDR3 region has 15 residues. CDR1 is SNHLY, CDR2 FYNNEI, per germline. CDR3 loop: CASRSRTGREETQYF.

V gene TRBV5-1 combines with J gene TRBJ2-1; TCRdb indicates TRBD2, and absent DNA this call remains unverified. The CDR3 covers 15 residues. The V gene's germline CDR1 is SGHRS and CDR2 YFSETQ. The chain's CDR3 is CASSRWQLEIEEQFF.

This rearrangement joins TRBV5-1 to TRBJ2-2; TCRdb indicates TRBD2, and absent DNA this call remains unverified. Germline V gene data show CDR1 as SGHRS and CDR2 as YFSETQ. The CDR3 contains 15 residues. CDR3 sequence: CASSVTSGSPGELFF.

V usage is TRBV27 and J usage is TRBJ2-1; TCRdb names TRBD2, which stays unverified in the absence of DNA. This CDR3 spans 16 amino acids. Germline V gene sequence: CDR1 MNHEY, CDR2 SMNVEV (reference sequence). The CDR3 region is CASSSTAGVTYNEQFF.

V gene TRBV15 combines with J gene TRBJ2-2; TCRdb's D call, TRBD1, is unchecked because there is no DNA. The CDR3 consists of 17 residues. The germline CDR1 and CDR2 sequences are LNHNV and YYDKDF (reference sequence). CDR3 sequence reads: CATSRARDRGLGGELFF.

J is TRBJ2-7 and V is TRBV4-1; without DNA, the TCRdb call of TRBD2 cannot be checked. Germline assignment: CDR1 MGHRA and CDR2 YSYEKL. The CDR3 consists of 16 residues. This CDR3 is CASSQEKLAGVYEQYF.

The CDR3 protein is CSVRTSPGELFF. The chain couples TRBV29-1 to TRBJ2-2; TCRdb's D call, TRBD2, is unchecked because there is no DNA. The CDR3 covers 12 residues. Germline lookup yields CDR1 SQVTM and CDR2 ANQGSEA.

This rearrangement joins TRBV6-6 to TRBJ1-1; TCRdb indicates TRBD1, and absent DNA this call remains unverified. CDR1 is MNHNY and CDR2 is SVGAGI in the germline V gene (reference sequence). The CDR3 is made up of 13 amino acids. The CDR3 sequence is CASSLRGVGEAFF.

V and J are TRBV18 and TRBJ2-1; TCRdb designates TRBD1, a call that cannot be tested without DNA. Germline CDR1 and CDR2: KGHSH and LQKENI. The CDR3 consists of 13 residues. CDR3: CASSPRQGNEQFF.

The chain uses TRBV6-4 and TRBJ2-1; TCRdb outputs TRBD2, but without DNA this stays unchecked. CDR1 is MRHNA and CDR2 is SNTAGT in the germline V gene. The CDR3 is 13 amino acids. CDR3 region: CATGTSGENEQFF.

The CDR3 loop reads CASIIGVGTEAFF. This sequence joins TRBV12-3 or TRBV12-4 and TRBJ1-1. This CDR3 contains 13 residues.

The chain joins TRBV14 to TRBJ2-1; TCRdb names TRBD2, which stays unverified in the absence of DNA. Germline CDR1 SGHDN, CDR2 FVKESK. This CDR3 spans 14 amino acids. CDR3 region: CASSQLAGVGEQFF.

The genes are TRBV29-1 and TRBJ1-3. Germline CDR1 SQVTM, CDR2 ANQGSEA. This CDR3 contains 13 residues. The CDR3 reads CSVARGSGNTIYF.

J is TRBJ2-1 and V is TRBV7-7; TCRdb's D call of TRBD1 is untestable without DNA. CDR3 size: 15 residues. Germline V lookup: CDR1 SSHAT, CDR2 FNYEAQ (reference sequence). The CDR3 sequence is CASSLKGREGDEQFF.

The chain carries TRBV5-1 and TRBJ2-1; TCRdb lists TRBD1, though no DNA is available to test this call. The germline V gene has CDR1 SGHRS and CDR2 YFSETQ. The CDR3 contains 16 residues. The CDR3: CASSSKQGASYNEQFF.

The chain links TRBV6-5 to TRBJ1-1; TCRdb designates TRBD1, a call that cannot be tested without DNA. Germline V gene lookup returns CDR1 MNHEY and CDR2 SVGAGI. The CDR3 is made up of 13 amino acids. The CDR3 sequence: CASSLQGWTEAFF.

This chain uses TRBV5-1 with TRBJ1-2; TCRdb's D gene call, TRBD1, goes unchecked for lack of DNA. Germline V CDR1 and CDR2: SGHRS, YFSETQ. The CDR3 sequence is 14 residues long. This CDR3 reads CASSPNTQGGGYTF.

The chain links TRBV19 to TRBJ2-2; the D call of TRBD2 rests on TCRdb alone, since no DNA is present to check it. This CDR3 region has 16 residues. Germline V gene lookup returns CDR1 LNHDA and CDR2 SQIVND (reference sequence). The CDR3 spells CASRPAGERNTGELFF.

This rearrangement joins TRBV5-1 to TRBJ2-5; TCRdb reports TRBD2, a call that lacks DNA to check it against. In germline, CDR1 is SGHRS, CDR2 YFSETQ. The CDR3 consists of 15 residues. The CDR3 sequence: CASSLRLAGLETQYF.

The rearrangement uses TRBV5-1 and TRBJ1-4; the D gene TCRdb calls, TRBD1, cannot be checked with no DNA. CDR1 and CDR2 from the germline V gene are SGHRS and YFSETQ. The CDR3 has 14 residues. This chain's CDR3 is CASSRGGNGEKLFF.

This chain joins TRBV3-1 and TRBJ2-7; the TRBD2 assignment by TCRdb is unverifiable without DNA. Germline assignment: CDR1 LGHDT and CDR2 YNNKEL (reference sequence). This CDR3 spans 16 amino acids. The CDR3 region is CASSKGLAGTTYEQYF.

The chain employs TRBV11-2 and TRBJ2-1; TCRdb's D gene call, TRBD1, goes unchecked for lack of DNA. The CDR3 runs to 15 residues. Germline loops: CDR1 SGHAT, CDR2 FQNNGV. The CDR3 protein is CASSLGTVRGNEQFF. Looking up the rest from reference TRBV11-2 and TRBJ2-1 gives the full variable domain: EAGVAQSPRYKIIEKRQSVAFWCNPISGHATLYWYQQILGQGPKLLIQFQNNGVVDDSQLPKDRFSAERLKGVDSTLKIQPAKLEDSAVYLCASSLGTVRGNEQFFGPGTRLTVL.

This CDR3 is CASSLGQPAGELFF. This chain connects TRBV7-2 to TRBJ2-2. The CDR3 is 14 residues long. The germline V gene encodes CDR1 SGHTA and CDR2 FQGNSA.

The chain carries TRBV27 and TRBJ2-3; TCRdb lists TRBD2, though no DNA is available to test this call. Germline CDR1 and CDR2: MNHEY and SMNVEV (reference sequence). The CDR3 length is 15 residues. The CDR3 is CASSSRDFGTDTQYF.

This CDR3 is CASSWNPEQVMNTEAFF. The chain joins TRBV5-1 to TRBJ1-1; with no DNA, the TCRdb D assignment of TRBD1 cannot be verified. There are 17 residues in the CDR3. Germline loops: CDR1 SGHRS, CDR2 YFSETQ.

The chain recombines TRBV14 with TRBJ2-1; TCRdb's D call of TRBD1 is untestable without DNA. The CDR3 loop spans 19 amino acids. Germline CDR1 reads SGHDN; CDR2 reads FVKESK. CDR3 amino acids: CASSQDRGTGRTAYNEQFF.

J is TRBJ1-1 and V is TRBV29-1; the D call from TCRdb, TRBD1, cannot be confirmed without DNA. The CDR3 runs 14 residues. Germline-derived CDR1 and CDR2 are SQVTM and ANQGSEA. CDR3 sequence reads: CSVEDLARGTEAFF.

This chain links TRBV4-2 with TRBJ2-1; TCRdb gives TRBD1 as the D gene, but with no DNA this cannot be confirmed. This CDR3 is 16 amino acids long. In germline, CDR1 is LGHNA, CDR2 YNFKEQ. The CDR3 here is CASSPFSGEGANEQFF.

V gene TRBV29-1 combines with J gene TRBJ2-3; no DNA is available, so the TRBD1 call from TCRdb remains unchecked. This CDR3 comprises 15 residues. CDR1 is SQVTM and CDR2 is ANQGSEA in the germline V gene. The CDR3 sequence: CSVKTGDLVTDTQYF.

CDR3 loop: CACRGFQETQYF. V and J are TRBV30 and TRBJ2-5; TCRdb picks TRBD1, but there is no DNA to check that call. The CDR3 covers 12 residues. Per germline, CDR1 GTSNPN and CDR2 SVGIG (reference sequence).